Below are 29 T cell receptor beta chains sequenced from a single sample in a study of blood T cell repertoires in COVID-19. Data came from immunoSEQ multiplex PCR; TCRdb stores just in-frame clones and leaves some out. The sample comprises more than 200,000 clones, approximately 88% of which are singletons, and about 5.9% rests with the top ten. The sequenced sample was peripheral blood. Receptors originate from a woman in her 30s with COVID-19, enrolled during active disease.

The CDR3 bases are TGTGCCACCAGTGATCCAGCTACGGACAGGGGCTACACCTTC. Its translation: CATSDPATDRGYTF. This sequence joins TRBV24-1 and TRBJ1-2; 7 bases fit TRBD1. Trimming took 3 bases from V and 8 from J; bases not matched to a gene: 8. CDR1 is KGHDR and CDR2 is SFDVKD in the germline V gene. CDR3 length equals 14 residues.

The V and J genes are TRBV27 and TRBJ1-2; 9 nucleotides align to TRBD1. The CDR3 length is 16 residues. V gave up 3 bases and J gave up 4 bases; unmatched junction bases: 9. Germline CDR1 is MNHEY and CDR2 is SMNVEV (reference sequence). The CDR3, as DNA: TGTGCCAGCAGTTTCCGTGGACAGGGGCCTCGCTATGGCTACACCTTC. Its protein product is CASSFRGQGPRYGYTF.

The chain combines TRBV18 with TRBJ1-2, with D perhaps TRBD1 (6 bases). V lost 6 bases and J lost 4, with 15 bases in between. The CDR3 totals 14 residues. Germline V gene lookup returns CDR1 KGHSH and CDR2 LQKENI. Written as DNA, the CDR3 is TGTGCCAGCTCGCTCGATCAGACAGGCTATGGCTACACCTTC. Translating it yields CASSLDQTGYGYTF.

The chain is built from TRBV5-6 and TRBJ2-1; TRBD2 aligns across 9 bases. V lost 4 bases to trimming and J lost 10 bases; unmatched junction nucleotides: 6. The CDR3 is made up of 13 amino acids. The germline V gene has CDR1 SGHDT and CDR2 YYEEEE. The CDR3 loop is CASSPRLAEEQFF. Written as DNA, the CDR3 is TGTGCCAGCAGCCCCCGACTAGCGGAGGAGCAGTTCTTC.

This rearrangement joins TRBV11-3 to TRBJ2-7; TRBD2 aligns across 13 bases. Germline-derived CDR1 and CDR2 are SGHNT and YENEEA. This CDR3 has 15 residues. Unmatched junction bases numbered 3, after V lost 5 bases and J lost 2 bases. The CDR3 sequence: CASSTGTSGAYEQYF. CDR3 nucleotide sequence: TGTGCCAGCAGCACCGGGACTAGCGGGGCCTACGAGCAGTACTTC.

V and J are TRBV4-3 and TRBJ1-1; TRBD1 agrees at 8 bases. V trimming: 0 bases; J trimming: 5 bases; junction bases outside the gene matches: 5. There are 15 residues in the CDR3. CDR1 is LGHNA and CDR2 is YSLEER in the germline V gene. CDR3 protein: CASSQDQGARTEAFF. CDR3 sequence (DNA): TGCGCCAGCAGCCAAGATCAGGGGGCGAGGACTGAAGCTTTCTTT.

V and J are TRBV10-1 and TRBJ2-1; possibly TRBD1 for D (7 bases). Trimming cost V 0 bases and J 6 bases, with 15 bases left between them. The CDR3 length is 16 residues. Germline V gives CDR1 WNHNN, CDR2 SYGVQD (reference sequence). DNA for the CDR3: TGCGCCAGCAGTGAGTCGACAGGGAGGCATAGCAATGAGCAGTTCTTC. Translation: CASSESTGRHSNEQFF.

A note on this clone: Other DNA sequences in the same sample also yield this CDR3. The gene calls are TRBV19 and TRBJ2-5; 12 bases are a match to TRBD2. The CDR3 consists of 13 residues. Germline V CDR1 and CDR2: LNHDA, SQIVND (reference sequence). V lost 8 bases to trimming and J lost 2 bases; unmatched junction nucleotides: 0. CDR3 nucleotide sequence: TGTGCCAGTGGACTAGCGGGACAAGAGACCCAGTACTTC. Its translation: CASGLAGQETQYF.

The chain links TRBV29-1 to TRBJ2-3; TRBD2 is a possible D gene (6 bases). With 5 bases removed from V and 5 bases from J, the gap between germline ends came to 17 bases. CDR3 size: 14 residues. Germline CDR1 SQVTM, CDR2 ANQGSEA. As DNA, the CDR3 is TGCAGCGTTAAGGTTGCGGGGATGAGAGATACGCAGTATTTT. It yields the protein CSVKVAGMRDTQYF.

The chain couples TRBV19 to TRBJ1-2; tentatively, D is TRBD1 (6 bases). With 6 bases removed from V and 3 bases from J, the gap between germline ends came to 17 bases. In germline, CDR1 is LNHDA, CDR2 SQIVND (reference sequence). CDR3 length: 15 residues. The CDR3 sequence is CASRKSGARDYGYTF. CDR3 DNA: TGTGCCAGTAGAAAATCAGGGGCGAGGGACTATGGCTACACCTTC.

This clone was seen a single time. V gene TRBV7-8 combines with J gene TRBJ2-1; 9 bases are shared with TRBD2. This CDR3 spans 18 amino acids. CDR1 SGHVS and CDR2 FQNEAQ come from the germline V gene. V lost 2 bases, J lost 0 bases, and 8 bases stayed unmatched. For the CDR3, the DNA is TGTGCCAGCAGCTTAAGGTGGCGGGAGGGGAGCTCCTACAATGAGCAGTTCTTC. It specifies CASSLRWREGSSYNEQFF. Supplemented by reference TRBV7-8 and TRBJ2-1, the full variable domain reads GAGVSQSPRYKVAKRGQDVALRCDPISGHVSLFWYQQALGQGPEFLTYFQNEAQLDKSGLPSDRFFAERPEGSVSTLKIQRTQQEDSAVYLCASSLRWREGSSYNEQFFGPGTRLTVL.

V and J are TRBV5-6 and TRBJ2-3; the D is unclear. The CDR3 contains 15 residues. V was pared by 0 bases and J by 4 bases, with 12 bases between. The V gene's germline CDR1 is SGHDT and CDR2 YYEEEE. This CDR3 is CASSLGAGPADTQYF. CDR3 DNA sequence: TGTGCCAGCAGCTTGGGGGCAGGCCCGGCAGATACGCAGTATTTT.

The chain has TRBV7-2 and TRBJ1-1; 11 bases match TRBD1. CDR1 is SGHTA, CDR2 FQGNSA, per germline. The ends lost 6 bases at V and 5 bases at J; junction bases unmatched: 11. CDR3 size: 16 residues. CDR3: CASSYVPGTGGTEAFF. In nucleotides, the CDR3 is TGTGCCAGCAGTTACGTCCCCGGGACAGGGGGGACTGAAGCTTTCTTT.

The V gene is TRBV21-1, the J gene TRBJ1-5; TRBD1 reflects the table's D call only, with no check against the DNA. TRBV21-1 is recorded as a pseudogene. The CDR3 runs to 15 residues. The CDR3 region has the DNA TGTGCCAGCAGCCGGGACAGGGATAGCAATCAGCCCCAGCATTTT. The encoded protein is CASSRDRDSNQPQHF.

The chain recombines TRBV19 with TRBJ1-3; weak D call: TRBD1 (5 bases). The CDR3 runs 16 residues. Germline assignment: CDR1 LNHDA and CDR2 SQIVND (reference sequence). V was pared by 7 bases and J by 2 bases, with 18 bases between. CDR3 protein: CASTHLGPNAGNTIYF. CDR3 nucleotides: TGTGCCAGTACCCATCTGGGGCCAAACGCTGGAAACACCATATATTTT.

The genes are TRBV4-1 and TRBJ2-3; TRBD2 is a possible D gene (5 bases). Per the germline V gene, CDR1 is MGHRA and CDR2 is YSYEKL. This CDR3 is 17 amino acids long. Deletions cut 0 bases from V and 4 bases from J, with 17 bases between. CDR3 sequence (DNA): TGCGCCAGCAGCCAAGATCTAGTACGGGGTGGTGCAGATACGCAGTATTTT. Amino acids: CASSQDLVRGGADTQYF.

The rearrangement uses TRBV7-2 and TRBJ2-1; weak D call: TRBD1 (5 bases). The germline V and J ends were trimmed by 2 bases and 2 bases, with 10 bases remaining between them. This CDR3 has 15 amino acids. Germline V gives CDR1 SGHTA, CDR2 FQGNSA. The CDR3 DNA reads TGTGCCAGCAGCTTAAGTGGGGCCACCTACAATGAGCAGTTCTTC. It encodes CASSLSGATYNEQFF.

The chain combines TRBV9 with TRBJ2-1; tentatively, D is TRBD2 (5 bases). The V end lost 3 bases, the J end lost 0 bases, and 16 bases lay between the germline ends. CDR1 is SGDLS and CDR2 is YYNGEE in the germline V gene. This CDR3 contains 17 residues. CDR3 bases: TGTGCCAGCAGCGCAAGCGTGAGCGGTAGCTCCTACAATGAGCAGTTCTTC. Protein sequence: CASSASVSGSSYNEQFF.

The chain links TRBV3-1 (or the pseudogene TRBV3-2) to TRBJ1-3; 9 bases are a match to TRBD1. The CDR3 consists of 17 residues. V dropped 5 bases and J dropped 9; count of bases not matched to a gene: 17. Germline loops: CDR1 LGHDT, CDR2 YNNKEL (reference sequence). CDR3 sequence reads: CASSTRDREAKGATIYF. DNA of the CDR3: TGTGCCAGCAGCACCCGGGACAGGGAGGCCAAGGGGGCCACCATATATTTT.

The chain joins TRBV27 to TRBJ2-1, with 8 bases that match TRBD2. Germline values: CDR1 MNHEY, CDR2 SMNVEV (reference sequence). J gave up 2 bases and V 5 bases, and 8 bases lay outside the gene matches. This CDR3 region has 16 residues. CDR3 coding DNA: TGTGCCAGCAGTCTACCAGCGGGAGCAGCCTACAATGAGCAGTTCTTC. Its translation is CASSLPAGAAYNEQFF.

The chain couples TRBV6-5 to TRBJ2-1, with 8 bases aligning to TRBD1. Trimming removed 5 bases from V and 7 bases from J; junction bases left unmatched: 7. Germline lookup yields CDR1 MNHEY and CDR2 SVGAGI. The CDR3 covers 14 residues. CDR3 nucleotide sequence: TGTGCCAGCAGTCCCCGGACAGGGTGGAATGAGCAGTTCTTC. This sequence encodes CASSPRTGWNEQFF.

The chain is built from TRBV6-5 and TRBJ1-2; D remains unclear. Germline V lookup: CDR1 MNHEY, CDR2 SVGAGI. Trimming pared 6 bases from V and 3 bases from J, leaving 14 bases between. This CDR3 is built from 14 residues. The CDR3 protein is CASSSILGDYGYTF. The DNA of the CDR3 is TGTGCCAGCAGCTCTATATTGGGAGACTATGGCTACACCTTC.

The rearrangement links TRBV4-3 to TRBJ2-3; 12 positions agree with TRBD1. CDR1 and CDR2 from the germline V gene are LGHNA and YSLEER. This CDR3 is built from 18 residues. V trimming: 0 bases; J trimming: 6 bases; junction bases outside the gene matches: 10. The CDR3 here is CASSQDLGGQGARDTQYF. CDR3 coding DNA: TGCGCCAGCAGCCAAGATCTAGGGGGACAGGGGGCTCGGGATACGCAGTATTTT.

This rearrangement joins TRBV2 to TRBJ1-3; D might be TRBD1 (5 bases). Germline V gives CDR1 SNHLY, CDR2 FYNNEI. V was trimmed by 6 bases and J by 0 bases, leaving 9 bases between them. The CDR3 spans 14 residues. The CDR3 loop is CASSLDISGNTIYF. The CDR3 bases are TGTGCCAGCAGCCTGGACATCTCTGGAAACACCATATATTTT.

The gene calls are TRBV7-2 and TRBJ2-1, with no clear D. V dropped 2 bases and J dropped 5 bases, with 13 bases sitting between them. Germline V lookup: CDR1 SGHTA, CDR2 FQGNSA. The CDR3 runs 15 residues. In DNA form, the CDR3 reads TGTGCCAGCAGCTTAAATCTATGGCGGAACAATGAGCAGTTCTTC. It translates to CASSLNLWRNNEQFF.

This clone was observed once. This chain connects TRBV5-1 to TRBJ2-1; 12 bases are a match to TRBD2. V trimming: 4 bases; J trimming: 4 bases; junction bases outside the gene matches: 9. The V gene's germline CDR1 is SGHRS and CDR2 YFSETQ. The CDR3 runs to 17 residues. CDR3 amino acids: CASSPGLAGLGYNEQFF. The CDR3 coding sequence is TGCGCCAGCAGCCCCGGACTAGCGGGACTGGGGTACAATGAGCAGTTCTTC.

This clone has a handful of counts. CDR3: CASSYRMTGNTEAFF. CDR3 DNA: TGTGCCAGCAGTTACCGAATGACGGGAAACACTGAAGCTTTCTTT. This sequence joins TRBV6-2 or TRBV6-3 and TRBJ1-1; D gene ambiguous. Germline lookup yields CDR1 MNHEY and CDR2 SVGEGT. Trimming took 2 bases from V and 2 from J, leaving 12 bases between them. The CDR3 contains 15 residues.

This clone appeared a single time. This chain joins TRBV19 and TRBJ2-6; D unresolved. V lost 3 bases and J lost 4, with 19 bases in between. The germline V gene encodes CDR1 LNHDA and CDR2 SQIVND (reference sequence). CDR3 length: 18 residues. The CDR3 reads CASSMTLSANSGANVLTF. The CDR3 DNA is TGTGCCAGTAGTATGACCCTAAGCGCAAACTCCGGGGCCAACGTCCTGACTTTC.

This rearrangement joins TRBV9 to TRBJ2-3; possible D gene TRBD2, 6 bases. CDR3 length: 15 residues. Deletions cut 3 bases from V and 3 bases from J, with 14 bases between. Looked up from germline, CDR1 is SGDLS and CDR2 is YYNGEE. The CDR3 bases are TGTGCCAGCAGCGGGGGATCGGCGGGGACAGATACGCAGTATTTT. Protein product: CASSGGSAGTDTQYF.